The 22 T cell receptor beta chains below come from one sample, sequenced in a study of cytomegalovirus exposure and HLA in healthy donors. Primers: 60 Vbeta forward and 13 Jbeta reverse. Sequencing used immunoSEQ multiplex PCR; TCRdb keeps in-frame clones, though not all of them. Among about 86,000 clones listed, approximately 81% were seen once. The specimen sequenced was PBMCs. Receptors originate from a woman between 50 and 59 years old in good health and CMV-seropositive.

The chain links TRBV6-1 to TRBJ1-1; D may be TRBD1 (5 bases). This CDR3 is built from 14 residues. Germline CDR1 reads MNHNS; CDR2 reads SASEGT. V lost 2 bases and J 7 bases, leaving 14 bases between the germline ends. The CDR3 DNA reads as TGTGCCAGCAGTGAAACCACAGGCATGATTGAAGCTTTCTTT. Translation gives CASSETTGMIEAFF.

This chain uses TRBV29-1 with TRBJ2-7; 13 positions agree with TRBD2. Germline-derived CDR1 and CDR2 are SQVTM and ANQGSEA. The CDR3 is 13 amino acids. Trimming took 6 bases from V and 6 from J; bases not matched to a gene: 5. The CDR3 DNA follows: TGCAGCGTCCGACTAGCGGGAGGACGCGAGCAGTACTTC. This translates into CSVRLAGGREQYF.

The V gene is TRBV11-2, the J gene TRBJ2-2; 9 bases map to TRBD2. The germline V gene encodes CDR1 SGHAT and CDR2 FQNNGV. Trimming took 7 bases from V and 6 from J; bases not matched to a gene: 9. The CDR3 runs 15 residues. The CDR3 coding sequence is TGTGCCAGCATCCTGGGACTAGCAGTCGCCGGGGAGCTGTTTTTT. It translates to CASILGLAVAGELFF.

V is TRBV10-1 and J is TRBJ2-2; a weak D match, TRBD1 (6 bases). CDR3 length equals 15 residues. Germline lookup yields CDR1 WNHNN and CDR2 SYGVQD (reference sequence). V was shortened by 8 bases and J by 0 bases, with 13 bases between the two germline ends. The DNA for the CDR3 is TGCGCCAGCGGAACAGGGAACGCGAACACCGGGGAGCTGTTTTTT. Amino acids: CASGTGNANTGELFF.

This clone was detected only a few times. This chain connects TRBV6-5 to TRBJ2-7; 9 bases match TRBD1. Germline CDR1 and CDR2: MNHEY and SVGAGI. The CDR3 consists of 13 residues. The ends lost 6 bases at V and 1 base at J; junction bases unmatched: 1. CDR3 coding DNA: TGTGCCAGCAGAGGGACAGGGTCCTACGAGCAGTACTTC. Protein product: CASRGTGSYEQYF.

J is TRBJ2-5 and V is TRBV6-1; a possible D gene is TRBD2 (5 bases). Trimming removed 0 bases from V and 4 bases from J, with 18 bases in between. The CDR3 length is 17 residues. Germline loops: CDR1 MNHNS, CDR2 SASEGT. CDR3: CASSEALGSGMRETQYF. CDR3 sequence (DNA): TGTGCCAGCAGTGAAGCGCTAGGGTCCGGGATGAGAGAGACCCAGTACTTC.

J is TRBJ2-3 and V is TRBV7-2, with TRBD2 matching over 7 bases. Germline assignment: CDR1 SGHTA and CDR2 FQGNSA. The CDR3 runs 17 residues. J was trimmed by 1 base and V by 5 bases; bases with no gene match: 12. CDR3 nucleotide sequence: TGTGCCAGCAGCCAATTAGGGGTTACTAGCGGCACAGATACGCAGTATTTT. It encodes CASSQLGVTSGTDTQYF.

The V and J genes are TRBV6-5 and TRBJ1-2; 7 bases match TRBD1. There are 14 residues in the CDR3. Germline lookup yields CDR1 MNHEY and CDR2 SVGAGI. J was trimmed by 8 bases and V by 7 bases; bases with no gene match: 13. Here the CDR3 reads CASTPGAGGSGYTF. DNA of the CDR3: TGTGCCAGCACCCCAGGGGCAGGGGGTAGCGGCTACACCTTC.

This clone has only a few counts. The chain has TRBV25-1 and TRBJ1-1; D might be TRBD1 (5 bases). V shed 3 bases and J shed 6 bases, with 11 bases lying between them. CDR1 MGHDK and CDR2 SYGVNS come from the germline V gene. The CDR3 is made up of 13 amino acids. The DNA for the CDR3 is TGTGCCAGCAGTGAGAAGGGGATTTCTGAAGCTTTCTTT. Amino acid sequence: CASSEKGISEAFF.

J is TRBJ1-4 and V is TRBV28, with D perhaps matching TRBD1 (6 bases). CDR1 and CDR2 from the germline V gene are MDHEN and SYDVKM. With 3 bases removed from V and 5 bases from J, the gap between germline ends came to 13 bases. The CDR3 runs to 15 residues. The CDR3 bases are TGTGCCAGCAGTTTTTCAGGCCAGGGGAATGAAAAACTGTTTTTT. Translated, it gives CASSFSGQGNEKLFF. Full variable domain (remainder filled in from reference TRBV28 and TRBJ1-4): DVKVTQSSRYLVKRTGEKVFLECVQDMDHENMFWYRQDPGLGLRLIYFSYDVKMKEKGDIPEGYSVSREKKERFSLILESASTNQTSMYLCASSFSGQGNEKLFFGSGTQLSVL.

V usage is TRBV12-5 and J usage is TRBJ2-1; tentative D call: TRBD1 (6 bases). CDR1 is LGHNT, CDR2 FRNRAP, per germline. This CDR3 is built from 12 residues. V lost 6 bases and J lost 5, with 8 bases in between. The CDR3 nucleotides are TGTGCTAGTGGAACAGGGCACAATGAGCAGTTCTTC. It encodes CASGTGHNEQFF.

V usage is TRBV7-9 and J usage is TRBJ2-3; 8 positions agree with TRBD1. Germline assignment: CDR1 SEHNR and CDR2 FQNEAQ (reference sequence). This CDR3 region has 15 residues. The V and J ends lost 5 bases and 1 base, in that order; junction bases with no gene match: 5. DNA for the CDR3: TGTGCCAGCAGCCAGGGGGCGATGGGCACAGATACGCAGTATTTT. Translation: CASSQGAMGTDTQYF.

The chain employs TRBV27 and TRBJ1-5; 11 positions match TRBD1. Looked up from germline, CDR1 is MNHEY and CDR2 is SMNVEV (reference sequence). The length of the CDR3 is 18 residues. V dropped 5 bases and J dropped 1; count of bases not matched to a gene: 10. CDR3 coding DNA: TGTGCCAGCAGTGGCCGGGACAGGGGGACGAGAAGCAATCAGCCCCAGCATTTT. It specifies CASSGRDRGTRSNQPQHF.

The gene calls are TRBV2 and TRBJ2-7; TRBD2 might be the D (6 bases). The CDR3 contains 14 residues. V dropped 8 bases and J dropped 4 bases, with 18 bases sitting between them. Germline V gene lookup returns CDR1 SNHLY and CDR2 FYNNEI. The CDR3 region is CASDRGDTPYEQYF. As DNA, the CDR3 is TGTGCCAGCGACCGCGGGGATACCCCTTACGAGCAGTACTTC.

V usage is TRBV7-2 and J usage is TRBJ2-2, with D perhaps matching TRBD2 (6 bases). Germline assignment: CDR1 SGHTA and CDR2 FQGNSA. The CDR3 consists of 15 residues. With 1 base removed from V and 5 bases from J, the gap between germline ends came to 11 bases. The CDR3 reads CASSLGRAETGELFF. The CDR3 region has the DNA TGTGCCAGCAGCTTAGGGAGGGCCGAAACCGGGGAGCTGTTTTTT.

This chain uses TRBV30 with TRBJ1-2; D unresolved. Germline lookup yields CDR1 GTSNPN and CDR2 SVGIG (reference sequence). CDR3 length: 12 residues. V was trimmed by 0 bases and J by 8 bases, leaving 10 bases between them. As DNA, the CDR3 is TGTGCCTGGAGTGTACAATTTACCGGCTACACCTTC. Translated, it gives CAWSVQFTGYTF.

The chain couples TRBV12-5 to TRBJ2-3; no clear D. The germline gives CDR1 LGHNT, CDR2 FRNRAP. V gave up 6 bases and J gave up 1 base, with 11 bases separating them. The CDR3 length is 14 residues. CDR3: CASGLSGGTDTQYF. The CDR3 coding sequence is TGTGCTAGTGGCCTGTCGGGTGGCACAGATACGCAGTATTTT.

This clone has just a few counts. The chain has TRBV11-1 and TRBJ2-7; maybe TRBD2 (6 bases). In germline, CDR1 is SGHAT, CDR2 FQDESV (reference sequence). The CDR3 is 16 residues long. Trimming removed 1 base from V and 2 bases from J, with 15 bases in between. The chain's CDR3 is CASSLVGGALAYEQYF. The DNA of the CDR3 is TGTGCCAGCAGCTTAGTGGGGGGAGCTCTCGCCTACGAGCAGTACTTC.

This clone was observed a few times. This sequence joins TRBV4-1 and TRBJ2-1; 7 bases map to TRBD1. This CDR3 is 15 amino acids long. In germline, CDR1 is MGHRA, CDR2 YSYEKL. Losses at the gene ends were 2 bases for V and 4 bases for J; bases not matched to a gene: 5. This chain's CDR3 is CASSQTGTAYNEQFF. In DNA, the CDR3 is TGCGCCAGCAGCCAAACCGGGACAGCTTACAATGAGCAGTTCTTC.

This chain links TRBV4-2 with TRBJ2-1, with 14 bases fitting TRBD2. From germline, CDR1 is LGHNA and CDR2 YNFKEQ. There are 16 residues in the CDR3. With V trimmed by 6 bases and J by 6 bases, 7 bases remained unmatched. The CDR3 here is CASSSRGLAGVNEQFF. DNA for the CDR3: TGTGCCAGCAGTTCGAGGGGACTAGCGGGAGTCAATGAGCAGTTCTTC.

The rearrangement joins TRBV5-4 to TRBJ1-4; possibly TRBD1 for D (5 bases). V gave up 0 bases and J gave up 6 bases, with 15 bases separating them. This CDR3 region has 16 residues. CDR1 SGHNT and CDR2 YYREEE come from the germline V gene (reference sequence). CDR3 in amino acids: CASSLAGAGGDEKLFF. The DNA for the CDR3 is TGTGCCAGCAGCTTGGCCGGGGCAGGCGGGGATGAAAAACTGTTTTTT. The variable domain in full, with the rest retrieved from reference TRBV5-4 and TRBJ1-4, is ETGVTQSPTHLIKTRGQQVTLRCSSQSGHNTVSWYQQALGQGPQFIFQYYREEENGRGNFPPRFSGLQFPNYSSELNVNALELDDSALYLCASSLAGAGGDEKLFFGSGTQLSVL.

V and J are TRBV29-1 and TRBJ2-7, with 11 bases aligning to TRBD1. Germline CDR1 is SQVTM and CDR2 is ANQGSEA. This CDR3 is built from 14 residues. Unmatched junction bases numbered 8, after V lost 6 bases and J lost 4 bases. In nucleotides, the CDR3 is TGCAGCGTCCAAAGGGACAGGGGGTCATACGAGCAGTACTTC. It is translated as CSVQRDRGSYEQYF.